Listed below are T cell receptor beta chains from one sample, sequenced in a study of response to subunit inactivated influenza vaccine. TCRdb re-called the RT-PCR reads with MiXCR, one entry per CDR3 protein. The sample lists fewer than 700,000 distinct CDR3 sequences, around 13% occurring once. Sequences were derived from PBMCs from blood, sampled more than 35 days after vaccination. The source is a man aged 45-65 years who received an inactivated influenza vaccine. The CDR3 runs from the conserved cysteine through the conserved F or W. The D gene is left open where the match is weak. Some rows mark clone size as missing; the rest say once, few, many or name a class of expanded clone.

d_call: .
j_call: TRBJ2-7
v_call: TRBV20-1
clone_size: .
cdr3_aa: CSAEVAVLSSYEQYF
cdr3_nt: TGCAGTGCTGAAGTAGCCGTGCTTTCCTCCTACGAGCAGTACTTC

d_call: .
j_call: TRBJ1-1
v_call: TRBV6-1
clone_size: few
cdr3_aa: CASSRNGGNTEAFF
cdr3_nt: TGTGCCAGCAGCCGGAATGGGGGGAACACTGAAGCTTTCTTT

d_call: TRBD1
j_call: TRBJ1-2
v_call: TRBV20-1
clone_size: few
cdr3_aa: CSALGQGEYGYTF
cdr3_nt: TGCAGTGCTCTTGGACAGGGGGAGTATGGCTACACCTTC

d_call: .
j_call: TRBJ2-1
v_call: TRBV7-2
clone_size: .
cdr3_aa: CASSLSLWLGGYSSYNEQFF
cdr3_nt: TGTGCCAGCAGCTTGAGCTTATGGTTAGGGGGTTATAGCTCCTACAATGAGCAGTTCTTC

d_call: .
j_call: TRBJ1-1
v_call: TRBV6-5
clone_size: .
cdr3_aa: CASSYSFPQNTEAFF
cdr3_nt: TGTGCCAGCAGTTACTCGTTCCCTCAGAACACTGAAGCTTTCTTT

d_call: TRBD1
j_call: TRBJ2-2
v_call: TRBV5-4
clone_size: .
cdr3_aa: CASSPPGQSWNTGELFF
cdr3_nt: TGTGCCAGCAGTCCACCGGGACAGTCGTGGAACACCGGGGAGCTGTTTTTT

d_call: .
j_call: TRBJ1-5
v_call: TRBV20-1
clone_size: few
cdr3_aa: CSASDRKFGQPQHF
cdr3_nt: TGCAGTGCTAGCGACAGAAAATTCGGTCAGCCCCAGCATTTT

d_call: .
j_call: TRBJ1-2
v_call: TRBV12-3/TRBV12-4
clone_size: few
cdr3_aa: CASSLPRGYGYTF
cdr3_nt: TGTGCCAGCAGTTTACCCAGGGGCTATGGCTACACCTTC

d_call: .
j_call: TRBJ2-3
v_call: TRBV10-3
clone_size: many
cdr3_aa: CAISAGVPSTDTQYF
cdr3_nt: TGTGCCATCAGTGCGGGCGTACCGAGCACAGATACGCAGTATTTT

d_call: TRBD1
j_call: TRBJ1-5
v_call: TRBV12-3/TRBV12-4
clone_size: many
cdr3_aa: CASSLRDRYNQPQHF
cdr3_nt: TGTGCCAGCAGTCTTCGGGACAGATACAATCAGCCCCAGCATTTT

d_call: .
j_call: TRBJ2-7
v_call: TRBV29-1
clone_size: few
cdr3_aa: CSVGAGPYEQYF
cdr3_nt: TGCAGCGTGGGGGCGGGTCCCTACGAGCAGTACTTC

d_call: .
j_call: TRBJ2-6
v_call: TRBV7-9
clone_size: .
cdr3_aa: CASSTSVPPGANVLTF
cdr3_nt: TGTGCCAGCAGCACAAGTGTTCCCCCTGGGGCCAACGTCCTGACTTTC

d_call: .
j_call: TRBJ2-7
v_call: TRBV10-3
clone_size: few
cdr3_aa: CAISGGNEQYF
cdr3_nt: TGTGCCATCAGTGGAGGCAACGAGCAGTACTTC

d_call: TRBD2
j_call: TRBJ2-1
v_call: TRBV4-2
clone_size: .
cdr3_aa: CASRFLAGANNEQFF
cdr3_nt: TGTGCCAGCAGGTTTCTAGCGGGGGCAAACAATGAGCAGTTCTTC

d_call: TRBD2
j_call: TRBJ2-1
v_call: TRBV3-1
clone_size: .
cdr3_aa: CASSQSGLALYNEQFF
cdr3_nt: TGTGCCAGCAGCCAATCGGGACTAGCGTTATACAATGAGCAGTTCTTC

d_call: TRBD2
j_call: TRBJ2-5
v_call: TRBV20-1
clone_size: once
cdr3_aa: CSARGTSGRAWETQYF
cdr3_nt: TGCAGTGCTCGGGGGACTAGCGGGAGGGCCTGGGAGACCCAGTACTTC

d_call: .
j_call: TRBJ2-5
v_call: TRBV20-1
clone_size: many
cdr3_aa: CSARSPPKETQYF
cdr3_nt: TGCAGTGCTAGATCCCCCCCAAAAGAGACCCAGTACTTC

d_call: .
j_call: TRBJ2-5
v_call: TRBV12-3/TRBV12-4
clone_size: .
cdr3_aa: CASSLERGYRGRAQYF
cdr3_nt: TGTGCCAGCTCCCTCGAGAGGGGGTACCGGGGAAGGGCCCAGTACTTC

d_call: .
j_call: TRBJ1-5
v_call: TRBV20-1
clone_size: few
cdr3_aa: CSAGQGHTENQPQHF
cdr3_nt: TGCAGTGCTGGTCAGGGACACACAGAGAATCAGCCCCAGCATTTT

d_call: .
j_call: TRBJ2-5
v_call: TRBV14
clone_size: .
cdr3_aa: CASSQSIWETQYF
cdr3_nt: TGTGCCAGCAGCCAGTCCATCTGGGAGACCCAGTACTTC

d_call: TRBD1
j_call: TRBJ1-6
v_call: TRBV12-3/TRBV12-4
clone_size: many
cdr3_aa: CASRLDRGNSPLHF
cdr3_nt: TGTGCCAGCAGGCTGGACAGGGGTAATTCACCCCTCCACTTT

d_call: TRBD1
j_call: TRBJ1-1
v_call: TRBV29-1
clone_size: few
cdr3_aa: CSVQRTGEVEAFF
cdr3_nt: TGCAGCGTCCAACGGACAGGGGAGGTTGAAGCTTTCTTT

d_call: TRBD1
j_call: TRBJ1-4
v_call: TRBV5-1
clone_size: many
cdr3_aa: CASSSGQGHEKLFF
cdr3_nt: TGCGCCAGCAGCTCTGGACAGGGACATGAAAAACTGTTTTTT

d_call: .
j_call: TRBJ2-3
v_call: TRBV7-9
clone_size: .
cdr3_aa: CARSLETLSTDTQYF
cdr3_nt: TGTGCCAGGAGTTTAGAAACGTTGAGCACAGATACGCAGTATTTT

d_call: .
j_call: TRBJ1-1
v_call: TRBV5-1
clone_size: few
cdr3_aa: CASNDGNMNTEAFF
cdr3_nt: TGCGCCAGCAACGACGGAAATATGAACACTGAAGCTTTCTTT

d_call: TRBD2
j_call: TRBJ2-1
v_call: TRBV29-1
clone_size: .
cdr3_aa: CSFRTSGRGEQFF
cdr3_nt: TGCAGCTTTAGGACTAGCGGGAGGGGTGAGCAGTTCTTC